This T cell receptor beta chain was sequenced for a study of T cells in tuberculosis. Here immunoSEQ multiplex PCR was the method, and the copy in TCRdb shows in-frame clones only, minus some. Altogether under 40,000 clones are present, 93% being singletons, with the ten largest covering roughly 6.4%. Germline assignment: CDR1 MNHEY and CDR2 SVGAGI. Trimming took 2 bases from V and 5 from J, leaving 10 bases between them. This CDR3 is 13 amino acids long. The genes are TRBV6-5 and TRBJ2-7, with D possibly TRBD2 on 6 matching bases. Input material: PBMCs. The sequence derives from a donor aged 5 to 30 with latent tuberculosis or without tuberculosis infection. CDR3 DNA: TGTGCCAGCAGTTACGGAGGAGGGGACGAGCAGTACTTC. As protein: CASSYGGGDEQYF.